These 6 T cell receptor beta chains came from one sample sequenced in a study of brain T cells in children with intractable seizures (dated by TCRdb to 2020 to 2023). The time point label here, explained by the study, means: resected brain tissue, or blood drawn just prior to surgery. Library method: the immunoSEQ multiplex PCR assay. The table was pulled from immuneACCESS by TCRdb, which kept in-frame rearrangements only. Such tables lose some clones; where checked, under half of the loss comes from unresolved V genes, and the rest has no known cause. In this sample the table shows 110,000 or so clones, roughly 94% of which occur a single time. The top ten hold around 4% of the sample. The source material was peripheral blood, sampled at surgery. The receptors derive from a boy younger than two with hemimegalencephaly and intractable seizures.

This clone is a singleton in its sample. The chain recombines TRBV3-1 (or the pseudogene TRBV3-2) with TRBJ2-1; D might be TRBD1 (6 bases). The CDR3 totals 16 residues. Trimming took 1 base from V and 4 from J, leaving 14 bases between them. CDR1 and CDR2 (germline): LGHDT, YNNKEL (reference sequence). The CDR3 coding sequence is TGTGCCAGCAGCCAAGTTGGTATAGGGGGTTACAATGAGCAGTTCTTC. Translating it yields CASSQVGIGGYNEQFF.

The rearrangement uses TRBV19 and TRBJ1-6; D is ambiguous. The CDR3 consists of 13 residues. V lost 1 base to trimming and J lost 7 bases, with 5 bases between them. Per the germline V gene, CDR1 is LNHDA and CDR2 is SQIVND (reference sequence). CDR3 sequence (DNA): TGTGCCAGTAGTATAGCCCCGAATTCACCCCTCCACTTT. This sequence encodes CASSIAPNSPLHF.

The chain uses TRBV24-1 and TRBJ1-1, with D hard to call. The ends were cut back, 1 base at V and 7 bases at J, with 9 bases in the middle. The length of the CDR3 is 13 residues. The germline V gene encodes CDR1 KGHDR and CDR2 SFDVKD. CDR3 amino acids: CATSDLGQNEAFF. The CDR3 DNA follows: TGTGCCACCAGTGATTTAGGGCAAAATGAAGCTTTCTTT.

The CDR3 region is CASSLEQGSRYGYTF. CDR3 nucleotides: TGCGCCAGCAGCTTGGAGCAGGGCAGCCGCTATGGCTACACCTTC. This chain joins TRBV5-1 and TRBJ1-2; possible D gene TRBD1, 5 bases. The CDR3 has 15 residues. Deletions cut 0 bases from V and 4 bases from J, with 13 bases between. Germline-derived CDR1 and CDR2 are SGHRS and YFSETQ.

This chain links TRBV9 with TRBJ1-1; D ambiguous. The V gene's germline CDR1 is SGDLS and CDR2 YYNGEE. Between the trimmed V and J ends, which lost 0 bases and 1 base, there was a span of 13 bases. The CDR3 is 16 residues long. This CDR3 reads CASSVEPRLKNTEAFF. DNA for the CDR3: TGTGCCAGCAGCGTAGAACCCCGACTCAAGAACACTGAAGCTTTCTTT.

The genes are TRBV27 and TRBJ2-1, with 9 bases matching TRBD2. The germline V gene has CDR1 MNHEY and CDR2 SMNVEV (reference sequence). The CDR3 is 16 amino acids. The V and J ends lost 5 bases and 3 bases, in that order; junction bases with no gene match: 8. CDR3 in DNA: TGTGCCAGCAGTCCGAAGGGACTAGCTCACTACAATGAGCAGTTCTTC. The encoded protein is CASSPKGLAHYNEQFF.